These T cell receptor beta chains were read from a single sample in a study of T cell responses to AZD1222 COVID-19 vaccine. Some clones are missing from TCRdb's copy, which holds only in-frame ones; the method was immunoSEQ multiplex PCR. The sample carries over 110,000 clones, almost 95% recorded once. The material was peripheral blood, obtained 28 days after the second AZD1222 dose. These receptors were taken from an adult who received the AZD1222 COVID-19 vaccine. Both conserved end residues are part of each CDR3.

V: TRBV6-1; length: 14; CDR3: CASSEGSRDQPQHF
V: TRBV28; length: 13; CDR3: CASSADLNSPLHF
V: TRBV9; length: 15; CDR3: CASSDRRGRNTEAFF
V: TRBV5-1; length: 14; CDR3: CASSVGQGEGLAFF
V: TRBV10-3; length: 13; CDR3: CAITEGHGYEAFF
V: TRBV2; length: 13; CDR3: CASSGFMNTEAFF
V: TRBV6-5; length: 15; CDR3: CASRLTWDTQQGYTF
V: TRBV14; length: 15; CDR3: CASSPQALRRQKLFF
V: TRBV5-6; length: 16; CDR3: CASSWGYGSDTGELFF
V: TRBV29-1; length: 11; CDR3: CSVDALGSYTF
V: TRBV27; length: 15; CDR3: CASSLSWGFNSPLHF
V: TRBV29-1; length: 11; CDR3: CSVRLSQSYTF
V: TRBV19; length: 13; CDR3: CASRGQGDQPQHF
V: TRBV6-1; length: 16; CDR3: CASSDILGWSGNTIYF
V: TRBV6-2/TRBV6-3; length: 19; CDR3: CASSYEGLSKFYSNQPQHF
V: TRBV5-6; length: 15; CDR3: CASSSYLGQSTEAFF
V: TRBV6-1; length: 13; CDR3: CASSDMEGGTQYF
V: TRBV28; length: 14; CDR3: CASSSPGGNTEAFF
V: TRBV28; length: 14; CDR3: CASSLIGGQTEAFF
V: TRBV7-8; length: 13; CDR3: CASRASGANVLTF
V: TRBV12-2; length: 17; CDR3: CASRLALWLDRPDTQYF
V: TRBV9; length: 18; CDR3: CASSPRDLAGTMNTEAFF
V: TRBV7-9; length: 17; CDR3: CASSSGTGGNSYNEQFF
V: TRBV11-1; length: 14; CDR3: CASSLVGGKYEQYF
V: TRBV27; length: 12; CDR3: CASKERNEKLFF
V: TRBV7-2; length: 15; CDR3: CASSPTRGANQPQHF
V: TRBV5-4; length: 15; CDR3: CASSQAGVSTDTQYF